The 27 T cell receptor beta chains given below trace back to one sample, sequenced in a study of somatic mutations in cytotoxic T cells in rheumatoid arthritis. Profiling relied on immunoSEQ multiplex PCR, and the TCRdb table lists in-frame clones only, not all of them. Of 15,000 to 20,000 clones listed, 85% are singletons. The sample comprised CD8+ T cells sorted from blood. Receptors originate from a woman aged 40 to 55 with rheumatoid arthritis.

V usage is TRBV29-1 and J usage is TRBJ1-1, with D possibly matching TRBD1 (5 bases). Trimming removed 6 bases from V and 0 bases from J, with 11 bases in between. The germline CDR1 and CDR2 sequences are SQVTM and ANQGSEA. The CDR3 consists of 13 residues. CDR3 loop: CSVGGVVNTEAFF. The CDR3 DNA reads TGCAGCGTGGGGGGGGTGGTGAACACTGAAGCTTTCTTT.

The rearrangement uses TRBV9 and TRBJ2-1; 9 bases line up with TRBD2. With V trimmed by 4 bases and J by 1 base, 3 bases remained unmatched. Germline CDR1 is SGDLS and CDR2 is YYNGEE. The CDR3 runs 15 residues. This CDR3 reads CASSSSGVSYNEQFF. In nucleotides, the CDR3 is TGTGCCAGCAGCTCTAGCGGGGTATCCTACAATGAGCAGTTCTTC.

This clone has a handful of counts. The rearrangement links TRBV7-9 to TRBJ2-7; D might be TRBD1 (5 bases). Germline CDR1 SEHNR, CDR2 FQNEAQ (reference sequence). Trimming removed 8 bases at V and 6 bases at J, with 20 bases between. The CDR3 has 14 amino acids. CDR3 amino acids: CASRDEGAPIEQYF. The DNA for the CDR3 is TGTGCCAGCCGCGACGAAGGGGCCCCTATCGAGCAGTACTTC.

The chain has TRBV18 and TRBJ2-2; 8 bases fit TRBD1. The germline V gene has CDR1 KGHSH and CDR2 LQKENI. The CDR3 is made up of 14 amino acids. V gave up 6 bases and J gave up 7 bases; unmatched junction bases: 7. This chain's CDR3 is CASSPGQGGGELFF. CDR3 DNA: TGTGCCAGCTCCCCAGGACAGGGCGGCGGGGAGCTGTTTTTT.

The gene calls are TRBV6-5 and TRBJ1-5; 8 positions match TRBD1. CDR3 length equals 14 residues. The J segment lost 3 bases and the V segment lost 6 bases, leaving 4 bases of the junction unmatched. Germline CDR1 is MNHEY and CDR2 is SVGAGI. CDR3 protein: CASSSGGINQPQHF. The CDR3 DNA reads TGTGCCAGCAGCTCAGGGGGCATCAATCAGCCCCAGCATTTT.

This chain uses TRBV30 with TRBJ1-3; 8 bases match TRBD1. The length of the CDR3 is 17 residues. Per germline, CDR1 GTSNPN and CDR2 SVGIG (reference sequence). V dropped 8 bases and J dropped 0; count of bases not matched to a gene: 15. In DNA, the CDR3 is TGTGCCCGCCCCGGGACAGGCCTATTTCGCTCTGGAAACACCATATATTTT. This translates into CARPGTGLFRSGNTIYF.

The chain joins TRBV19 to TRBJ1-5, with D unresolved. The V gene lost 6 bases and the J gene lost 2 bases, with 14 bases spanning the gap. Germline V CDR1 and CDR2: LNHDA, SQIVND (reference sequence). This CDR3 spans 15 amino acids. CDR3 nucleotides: TGTGCCAGTAGCCAAACCGGACTGGGCAATCAGCCCCAGCATTTT. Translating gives CASSQTGLGNQPQHF.

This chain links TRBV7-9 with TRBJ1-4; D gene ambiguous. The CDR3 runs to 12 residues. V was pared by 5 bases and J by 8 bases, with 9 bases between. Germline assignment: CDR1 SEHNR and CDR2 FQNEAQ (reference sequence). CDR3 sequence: CASSRPGEKLFF. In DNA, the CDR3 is TGTGCCAGCAGCCGCCCCGGGGAAAAACTGTTTTTT.

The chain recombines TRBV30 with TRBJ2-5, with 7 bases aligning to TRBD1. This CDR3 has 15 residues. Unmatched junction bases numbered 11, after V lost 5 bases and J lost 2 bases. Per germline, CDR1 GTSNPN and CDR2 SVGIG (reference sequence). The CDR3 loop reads CAWEDITGVQETQYF. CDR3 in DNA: TGTGCCTGGGAAGATATAACAGGGGTGCAAGAGACCCAGTACTTC.

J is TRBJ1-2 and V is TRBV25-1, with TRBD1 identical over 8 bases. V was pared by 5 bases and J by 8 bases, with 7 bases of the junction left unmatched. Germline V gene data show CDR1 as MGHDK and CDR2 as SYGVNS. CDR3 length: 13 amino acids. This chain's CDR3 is CASSPGGSEGYTF. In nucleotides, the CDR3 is TGTGCCAGCAGTCCAGGGGGCTCAGAGGGCTACACCTTC.

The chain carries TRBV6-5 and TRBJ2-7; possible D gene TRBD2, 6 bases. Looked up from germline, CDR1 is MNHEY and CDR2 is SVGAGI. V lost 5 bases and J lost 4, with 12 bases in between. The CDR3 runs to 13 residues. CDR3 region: CASSAGSPYEQYF. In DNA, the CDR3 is TGTGCCAGCAGTGCCGGGAGCCCTTACGAGCAGTACTTC.

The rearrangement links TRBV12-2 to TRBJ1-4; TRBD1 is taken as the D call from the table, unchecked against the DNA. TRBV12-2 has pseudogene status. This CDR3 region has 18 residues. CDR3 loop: CASRVGESQGRGTEKLFF. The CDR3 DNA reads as TGTGCAAGTCGCGTCGGGGAATCCCAGGGCAGGGGGACGGAAAAACTGTTTTTT.

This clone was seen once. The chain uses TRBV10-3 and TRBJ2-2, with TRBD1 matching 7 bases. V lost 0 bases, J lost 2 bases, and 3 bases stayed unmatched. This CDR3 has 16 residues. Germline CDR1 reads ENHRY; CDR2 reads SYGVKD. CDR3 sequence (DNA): TGTGCCATCAGTGAGTCCGACAGGGCCAACACCGGGGAGCTGTTTTTT. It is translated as CAISESDRANTGELFF.

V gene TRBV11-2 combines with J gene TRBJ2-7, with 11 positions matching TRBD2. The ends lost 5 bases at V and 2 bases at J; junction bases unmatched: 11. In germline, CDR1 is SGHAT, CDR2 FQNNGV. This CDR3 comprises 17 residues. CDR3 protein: CASSPPLRGLAAYEQYF. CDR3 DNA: TGTGCCAGCAGCCCCCCTCTTCGGGGACTAGCGGCCTACGAGCAGTACTTC.

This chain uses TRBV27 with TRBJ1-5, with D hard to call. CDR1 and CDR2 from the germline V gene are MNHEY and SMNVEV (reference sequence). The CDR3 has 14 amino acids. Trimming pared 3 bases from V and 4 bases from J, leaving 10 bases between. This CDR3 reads CASSLRGGNQPQHF. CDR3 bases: TGTGCCAGCAGTTTGCGGGGAGGAAATCAGCCCCAGCATTTT.

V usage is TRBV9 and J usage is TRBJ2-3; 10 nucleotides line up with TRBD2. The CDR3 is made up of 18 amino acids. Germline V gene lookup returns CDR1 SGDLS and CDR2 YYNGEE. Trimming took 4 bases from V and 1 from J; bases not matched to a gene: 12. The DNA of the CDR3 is TGTGCCAGCAGCCCCTCCGGGGCTAGCGGGGGTCGCACAGATACGCAGTATTTT. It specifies CASSPSGASGGRTDTQYF.

The CDR3 reads CASSVGLAAETQYF. In nucleotides, the CDR3 is TGTGCCAGCAGCGTGGGACTAGCGGCCGAGACCCAGTACTTC. This chain connects TRBV5-4 to TRBJ2-5, with 11 bases matching TRBD2. Germline V CDR1 and CDR2: SGHNT, YYREEE (reference sequence). The CDR3 length is 14 residues. The V segment lost 4 bases and the J segment 5 bases; nucleotides outside the gene matches: 4.

The CDR3 is CASRRLETYQETQYF. CDR3 nucleotide sequence: TGTGCCAGCAGGAGACTAGAAACGTACCAAGAGACCCAGTACTTC. The chain recombines TRBV7-8 with TRBJ2-5, with D perhaps matching TRBD2 (6 bases). The CDR3 is 15 residues long. Trimming pared 6 bases from V and 0 bases from J, leaving 14 bases between. Germline V CDR1 and CDR2: SGHVS, FQNEAQ.

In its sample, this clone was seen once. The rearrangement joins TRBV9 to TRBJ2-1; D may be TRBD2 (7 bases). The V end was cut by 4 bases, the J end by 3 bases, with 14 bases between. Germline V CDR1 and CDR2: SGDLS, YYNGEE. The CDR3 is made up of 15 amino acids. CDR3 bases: TGTGCCAGCAGCAGGGGGGGCCTCGGCTACAATGAGCAGTTCTTC. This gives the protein CASSRGGLGYNEQFF.

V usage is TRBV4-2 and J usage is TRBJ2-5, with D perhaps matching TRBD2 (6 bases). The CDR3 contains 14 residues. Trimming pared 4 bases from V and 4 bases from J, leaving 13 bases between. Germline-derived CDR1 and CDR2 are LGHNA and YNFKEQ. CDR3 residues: CASSLVGGGETQYF. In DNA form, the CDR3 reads TGTGCCAGCAGCCTTGTGGGGGGTGGAGAGACCCAGTACTTC.

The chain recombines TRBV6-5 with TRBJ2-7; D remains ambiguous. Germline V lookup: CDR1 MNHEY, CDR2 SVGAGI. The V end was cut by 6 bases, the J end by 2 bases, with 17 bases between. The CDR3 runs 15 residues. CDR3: CASSPTNSFTYEQYF. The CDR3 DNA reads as TGTGCCAGCAGCCCTACTAATAGTTTCACCTACGAGCAGTACTTC.

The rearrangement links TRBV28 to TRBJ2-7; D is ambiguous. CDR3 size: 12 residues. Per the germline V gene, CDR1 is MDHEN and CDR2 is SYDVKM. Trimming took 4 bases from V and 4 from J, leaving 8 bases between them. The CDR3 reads CASSSEFYEQYF. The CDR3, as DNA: TGTGCCAGCAGTTCGGAGTTTTACGAGCAGTACTTC.

The CDR3 DNA reads as TGTGCCAGCAGCTTTATGACTCGGGATACGCAGTATTTT. It translates to CASSFMTRDTQYF. The chain couples TRBV7-3 to TRBJ2-3; no clear D. V was trimmed by 3 bases and J by 6 bases, leaving 10 bases between them. The CDR3 contains 13 residues. The V gene's germline CDR1 is SGHTA and CDR2 FQGTGA.

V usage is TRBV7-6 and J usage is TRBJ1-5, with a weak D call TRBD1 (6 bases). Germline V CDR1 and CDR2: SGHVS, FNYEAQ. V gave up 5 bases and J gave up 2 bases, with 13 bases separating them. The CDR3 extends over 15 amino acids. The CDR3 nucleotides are TGTGCCAGCAGCGCTGGGGGCAGGGGCAATCAGCCCCAGCATTTT. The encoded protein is CASSAGGRGNQPQHF. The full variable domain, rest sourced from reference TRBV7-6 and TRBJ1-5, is GAGVSQSPRYKVTKRGQDVALRCDPISGHVSLYWYRQALGQGPEFLTYFNYEAQQDKSGLPNDRFSAERPEGSISTLTIQRTEQRDSAMYRCASSAGGRGNQPQHFGDGTRLSIL.

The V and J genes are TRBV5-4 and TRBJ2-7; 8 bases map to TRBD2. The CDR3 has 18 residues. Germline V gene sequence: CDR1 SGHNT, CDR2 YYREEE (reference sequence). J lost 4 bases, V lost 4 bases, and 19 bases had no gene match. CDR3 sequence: CASSHRSGGGFGGYEQYF. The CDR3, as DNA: TGTGCCAGCAGCCACCGGAGCGGGGGCGGCTTTGGAGGTTACGAGCAGTACTTC.

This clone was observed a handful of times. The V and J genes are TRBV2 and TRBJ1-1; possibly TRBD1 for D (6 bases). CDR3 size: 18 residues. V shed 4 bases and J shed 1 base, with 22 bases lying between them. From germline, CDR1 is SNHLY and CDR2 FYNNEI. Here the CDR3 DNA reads TGTGCCAGCAGTGGGACAGTTTCGAAAGCTTTATCGAACACTGAAGCTTTCTTT. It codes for CASSGTVSKALSNTEAFF.

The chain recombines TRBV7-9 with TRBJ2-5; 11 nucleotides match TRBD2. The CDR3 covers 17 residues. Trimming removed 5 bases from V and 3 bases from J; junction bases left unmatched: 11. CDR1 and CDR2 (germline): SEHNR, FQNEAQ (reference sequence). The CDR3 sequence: CASSLSGTSGGEETQYF. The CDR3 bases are TGTGCCAGCAGCCTATCTGGGACTAGCGGAGGGGAAGAGACCCAGTACTTC.